The 17 T cell receptor beta chains presented below share a single source sample, sequenced in a study of CD8 T cells in ankylosing spondylitis. TCRdb processed the 5' RACE reads anew with MiXCR; each CDR3 protein has one entry. The table includes about 240,000 distinct CDR3 sequences, 7.5% to 9% detected once. Sequenced sample: blood, either unsorted or a sorted T cell fraction (not recorded which). These receptors were obtained from a male donor with ankylosing spondylitis or in good health (not recorded which).

This clonotype came up many times. The CDR3 nucleotides are TGCGCCAGCAGCCAAGAGGGGTACAATGAGCAGTTCTTC. Amino acids: CASSQEGYNEQFF. This chain joins TRBV4-3 and TRBJ2-1; D call uncertain. V was pared by 0 bases and J by 4 bases, with 4 bases between. The CDR3 spans 13 residues. Germline loops: CDR1 LGHNA, CDR2 YSLEER.

This chain links TRBV7-9 with TRBJ1-1; maybe TRBD1 (5 bases). CDR3 length: 13 residues. V was pared by 6 bases and J by 5 bases, with 13 bases between. The germline gives CDR1 SEHNR, CDR2 FQNEAQ (reference sequence). CDR3 bases: TGTGCCAGCAGAAAACTTGGGGGGACTGAAGCTTTCTTT. Protein product: CASRKLGGTEAFF. The variable domain in full, completed from reference TRBV7-9 and TRBJ1-1, reads DTGVSQNPRHKITKRGQNVTFRCDPISEHNRLYWYRQTLGQGPEFLTYFQNEAQLEKSRLLSDRFSAERPKGSFSTLEIQRTEQGDSAMYLCASRKLGGTEAFFGQGTRLTVV.

V is TRBV7-2 and J is TRBJ1-2; D remains ambiguous. The germline V gene encodes CDR1 SGHTA and CDR2 FQGNSA. The V end was cut by 2 bases, the J end by 6 bases, with 7 bases between. This CDR3 comprises 12 residues. The CDR3 reads CASSLSWDGYTF. As DNA, the CDR3 is TGTGCCAGCAGCTTAAGCTGGGATGGCTACACCTTC.

This clonotype was recorded many times. This sequence joins TRBV7-9 and TRBJ1-1; 8 bases map to TRBD1. V shed 3 bases, J shed 3 bases, and the junction held 12 bases outside the gene matches. Germline values: CDR1 SEHNR, CDR2 FQNEAQ (reference sequence). This CDR3 has 17 amino acids. The CDR3 protein is CASSFPPRTGWYTEAFF. CDR3 in DNA: TGTGCCAGCAGCTTCCCCCCCCGGACAGGGTGGTACACTGAAGCTTTCTTT. The whole variable domain, remainder taken from reference TRBV7-9 and TRBJ1-1, is DTGVSQNPRHKITKRGQNVTFRCDPISEHNRLYWYRQTLGQGPEFLTYFQNEAQLEKSRLLSDRFSAERPKGSFSTLEIQRTEQGDSAMYLCASSFPPRTGWYTEAFFGQGTRLTVV.

In this sample, this clonotype turned up many times. A read error may account for a junction end that differs from germline. This chain uses TRBV6-4 with TRBJ1-1; D gene unclear. Looked up from germline, CDR1 is MRHNA and CDR2 is SNTAGT. This CDR3 region has 8 residues. The CDR3 nucleotides are TGTGCCAGCAGTGCTTTAATCTTT. Translated, it gives CASSALIF.

This clonotype was observed at least ten times. V is TRBV12-5 and J is TRBJ2-5, with D unclear. Trimming left V 3 bases short and J 3 bases short, with 5 bases between. Germline CDR1 LGHNT, CDR2 FRNRAP. The CDR3 spans 12 residues. The CDR3 sequence is CASGLSEETQYF. As DNA, the CDR3 is TGTGCTAGTGGTTTATCGGAAGAGACCCAGTACTTC.

At least ten counts were recorded for this clonotype. V gene TRBV15 combines with J gene TRBJ1-2; tentatively, D is TRBD1 (5 bases). Germline V CDR1 and CDR2: LNHNV, YYDKDF (reference sequence). The CDR3 sequence is 17 residues long. The V gene lost 0 bases and the J gene lost 1 base, with 15 bases spanning the gap. The CDR3 is CATSRDRATGDNYGYTF. As DNA, the CDR3 is TGTGCCACCAGCAGAGATAGGGCCACAGGCGATAACTATGGCTACACCTTC.

The chain joins TRBV6-2 or TRBV6-3 to TRBJ2-7; D might be TRBD1 (6 bases). The V and J ends lost 0 bases and 3 bases respectively, with 12 bases between them. The CDR3 consists of 15 residues. The germline CDR1 and CDR2 sequences are MNHEY and SVGEGT. CDR3 bases: TGTGCCAGCAGTTACTCAGAGGACAGAGACTACGAGCAGTACTTC. Translated, it gives CASSYSEDRDYEQYF.

Concerning this clonotype itself: This may stem from a read error, because a much larger clone lies one nucleotide away. This chain links TRBV5-6 with TRBJ2-3; D call uncertain. V was pared by 4 bases and J by 4 bases, with 13 bases between. The germline V gene encodes CDR1 SGHDT and CDR2 YYEEEE. This CDR3 is 14 amino acids long. The chain's CDR3 is CASSKGLHSDTQYF. The DNA of the CDR3 is TGTGCCAGCAGCAAGGGATTACACTCAGATACGCAGTATTTT.

As concerns this clonotype: A much larger clone sits a single nucleotide away, making a read error possible. The chain employs TRBV4-3 and TRBJ2-1; 10 bases map to TRBD1. CDR1 and CDR2 from the germline V gene are LGHNA and YSLEER. The J segment lost 4 bases and the V segment lost 2 bases, leaving 2 bases of the junction unmatched. The CDR3 loop spans 15 amino acids. CDR3 amino acids: CASSQRQGAYNEQFF. The CDR3 coding sequence is TGCGCCAGCAGCCAAAGACAGGGGGCATACAATGAGCAGTTCTTC.

This clonotype came up many times. The chain has TRBV10-3 and TRBJ2-5; D is perhaps TRBD1 or TRBD2 (5 bases each). The CDR3 sequence is 16 residues long. CDR1 is ENHRY, CDR2 SYGVKD, per germline. The germline V and J ends were trimmed by 0 bases and 2 bases, with 13 bases remaining between them. The CDR3 DNA follows: TGTGCCATCAGTGAGTCTGGAAGGGGACGGCAAGAGACCCAGTACTTC. Translation gives CAISESGRGRQETQYF.

The sample holds many counts of this clonotype. V gene TRBV7-9 combines with J gene TRBJ2-7; 7 bases map to TRBD1. In germline, CDR1 is SEHNR, CDR2 FQNEAQ (reference sequence). The CDR3 extends over 14 amino acids. The V and J ends lost 6 bases and 2 bases, in that order; junction bases with no gene match: 7. CDR3 region: CASSWTGRAYEQYF. As DNA, the CDR3 is TGTGCCAGCAGTTGGACAGGCCGGGCCTACGAGCAGTACTTC. Full variable domain (rest looked up from reference TRBV7-9 and TRBJ2-7): DTGVSQNPRHKITKRGQNVTFRCDPISEHNRLYWYRQTLGQGPEFLTYFQNEAQLEKSRLLSDRFSAERPKGSFSTLEIQRTEQGDSAMYLCASSWTGRAYEQYFGPGTRLTVT.

The chain is built from TRBV12-3 or TRBV12-4 and TRBJ2-3; unclear D gene. V was cut by 1 base and J by 6 bases, with 5 bases left in between. This CDR3 has 12 amino acids. As DNA, the CDR3 is TGTGCCAGCAGTTTAGTCTATGATACGCAGTATTTT. Translating it yields CASSLVYDTQYF.

This clonotype was observed at least ten times. The chain carries TRBV30 and TRBJ2-7; 8 bases are a match to TRBD1. The CDR3 has 12 amino acids. The germline CDR1 and CDR2 sequences are GTSNPN and SVGIG (reference sequence). V shed 3 bases, J shed 13 bases, and the junction held 11 bases outside the gene matches. The CDR3 nucleotides read TGTGCCTGGAGACTGCCCGGACAGGGAATTTACTTC. This translates into CAWRLPGQGIYF. The variable domain in full, completed from reference TRBV30 and TRBJ2-7, reads SQTIHQWPATLVQPVGSPLSLECTVEGTSNPNLYWYRQAAGRGLQLLFYSVGIGQISSEVPQNLSASRPQDRQFILSSKKLLLSDSGFYLCAWRLPGQGIYFGPGTRLTVT.

The J gene is TRBJ2-1, the V gene TRBV3-1; 11 bases are a match to TRBD2. Looked up from germline, CDR1 is LGHDT and CDR2 is YNNKEL (reference sequence). The junction had 4 bases not matched to a gene; V was cut back by 0 bases and J by 6 bases. The CDR3 length is 16 residues. CDR3 loop: CASSQEVTSGTNEQFF. The DNA for the CDR3 is TGTGCCAGCAGCCAAGAGGTGACTAGCGGGACCAATGAGCAGTTCTTC.

The rearrangement joins TRBV15 to TRBJ2-5; D perhaps matches TRBD1 (6 bases). This CDR3 has 15 amino acids. Germline V gives CDR1 LNHNV, CDR2 YYDKDF (reference sequence). Trimming cost V 1 base and J 2 bases, with 11 bases left between them. CDR3 amino acids: CATSRAGTQQETQYF. In nucleotides, the CDR3 is TGTGCCACCAGCAGAGCCGGGACACAGCAAGAGACCCAGTACTTC.

This clonotype was seen at least ten times. This rearrangement joins TRBV27 to TRBJ2-7; D call uncertain. The CDR3 sequence is 11 residues long. V was clipped by 6 bases and J by 5 bases, with 8 bases between them. Germline V gene lookup returns CDR1 MNHEY and CDR2 SMNVEV (reference sequence). The DNA for the CDR3 is TGTGCCAGCAGGGGGTTTGACGAGCAGTACTTC. Its protein is CASRGFDEQYF.